The 26 T cell receptor beta chains below come from one sample, sequenced in a study of cytomegalovirus exposure and HLA in healthy donors (dated by TCRdb to about 2017). The library was obtained by the immunoSEQ multiplex PCR assay. For the multiplex PCR, a mixture combining 60 forward primers for TCR Vbeta segments and 13 reverse primers for TCR Jbeta segments was used. TCRdb limited this immuneACCESS table to in-frame rearrangements with V and J called. A share of clones is missing; checked studies link under half to unresolved V genes, and the rest is unexplained. Counted in this sample were over 100,000 clones; approximately 60% of them appeared once. The ten largest clones take up roughly 2% of the sample. The sequenced material came from PBMCs. The source is a woman aged 25 to 39 in good health and CMV-seronegative.

The chain combines TRBV7-3 with TRBJ2-2; 7 bases are shared with TRBD2. CDR3 length: 15 amino acids. V gave up 3 bases and J gave up 6 bases; unmatched junction bases: 7. Germline CDR1 reads SGHTA; CDR2 reads FQGTGA. The CDR3 coding sequence is TGTGCCAGCAGCTTCTTGACGGGAGGTTCCGGGGAGCTGTTTTTT. It is translated as CASSFLTGGSGELFF.

This clone was observed once. This chain joins TRBV28 and TRBJ2-2, with D perhaps matching TRBD1 (5 bases). Germline-derived CDR1 and CDR2 are MDHEN and SYDVKM. The CDR3 runs to 14 residues. V shed 6 bases and J shed 3 bases, with 11 bases lying between them. CDR3 region: CASRSTGYTGELFF. CDR3 sequence (DNA): TGTGCCAGCAGATCTACAGGTTACACCGGGGAGCTGTTTTTT.

The chain uses TRBV6-1 and TRBJ2-7; D perhaps matches TRBD1 (6 bases). Germline CDR1 and CDR2: MNHNS and SASEGT. The CDR3 extends over 14 amino acids. V was cut by 9 bases and J by 0 bases, with 15 bases left in between. The CDR3 DNA reads TGTGCCAGTACCCTCCGGGACACCTCCTACGAGCAGTACTTC. Translated: CASTLRDTSYEQYF.

This clone was observed a handful of times. The rearrangement joins TRBV19 to TRBJ2-1; D is unclear. Germline lookup yields CDR1 LNHDA and CDR2 SQIVND (reference sequence). The V end lost 4 bases, the J end lost 6 bases, and 10 bases lay between the germline ends. The CDR3 consists of 13 residues. The CDR3 sequence: CASSTLPGNEQFF. DNA of the CDR3: TGTGCCAGTAGTACCCTCCCAGGCAATGAGCAGTTCTTC. Full variable domain (rest looked up from reference TRBV19 and TRBJ2-1): DGGITQSPKYLFRKEGQNVTLSCEQNLNHDAMYWYRQDPGQGLRLIYYSQIVNDFQKGDIAEGYSVSREKKESFPLTVTSAQKNPTAFYLCASSTLPGNEQFFGPGTRLTVL.

This rearrangement joins TRBV28 to TRBJ2-5; possible D gene TRBD2, 5 bases. CDR3 length: 14 amino acids. Per germline, CDR1 MDHEN and CDR2 SYDVKM. Trimming removed 5 bases at V and 7 bases at J, with 17 bases between. In DNA form, the CDR3 reads TGTGCCAGCAGTACTTGGGAGAAGAAGGGGACCCAGTACTTC. Encoded protein: CASSTWEKKGTQYF.

This chain joins TRBV28 and TRBJ2-3; 12 bases map to TRBD2. The CDR3 extends over 16 amino acids. The V segment lost 5 bases and the J segment 6 bases; nucleotides outside the gene matches: 9. Germline V gives CDR1 MDHEN, CDR2 SYDVKM. CDR3 sequence: CASSQPTSGSLDTQYF. CDR3 bases: TGTGCCAGCAGTCAACCGACTAGCGGGAGTCTGGATACGCAGTATTTT.

The rearrangement joins TRBV4-3 to TRBJ1-5; perhaps TRBD1 as D (5 bases). The CDR3 loop spans 18 amino acids. V lost 2 bases and J lost 0, with 17 bases in between. From germline, CDR1 is LGHNA and CDR2 YSLEER. The CDR3 reads CASSQTLGARSSNQPQHF. CDR3 nucleotides: TGCGCCAGCAGCCAAACCCTTGGGGCGCGATCTAGCAATCAGCCCCAGCATTTT.

The V gene is TRBV19, the J gene TRBJ1-1; D unresolved. In germline, CDR1 is LNHDA, CDR2 SQIVND (reference sequence). V gave up 6 bases and J gave up 2 bases, with 10 bases separating them. This CDR3 has 13 amino acids. CDR3 sequence reads: CASRFGVNTEAFF. CDR3 bases: TGTGCCAGTAGATTCGGGGTTAACACTGAAGCTTTCTTT.

CDR3 loop: CASSPKDRGWTGELFF. As DNA, the CDR3 is TGTGCCAGCAGCCCCAAAGACAGGGGGTGGACCGGGGAGCTGTTTTTT. The chain is built from TRBV5-4 and TRBJ2-2; TRBD1 agrees at 9 bases. CDR3 length equals 16 residues. The V segment lost 4 bases and the J segment 5 bases; nucleotides outside the gene matches: 9. Germline V gene data show CDR1 as SGHNT and CDR2 as YYREEE (reference sequence). Based on the CDR3 plus reference TRBV5-4 and TRBJ2-2, the full variable domain is ETGVTQSPTHLIKTRGQQVTLRCSSQSGHNTVSWYQQALGQGPQFIFQYYREEENGRGNFPPRFSGLQFPNYSSELNVNALELDDSALYLCASSPKDRGWTGELFFGEGSRLTVL.

The gene calls are TRBV7-2 and TRBJ2-5, with 7 bases matching TRBD2. Per the germline V gene, CDR1 is SGHTA and CDR2 is FQGNSA. Trimming took 5 bases from V and 1 from J; bases not matched to a gene: 10. This CDR3 contains 16 residues. The CDR3: CASSRVRDYLQETQYF. CDR3 coding DNA: TGTGCCAGCAGCAGGGTCCGGGACTATCTCCAAGAGACCCAGTACTTC.

The chain is built from TRBV5-1 and TRBJ2-1; 7 bases are shared with TRBD1. The germline V gene encodes CDR1 SGHRS and CDR2 YFSETQ. The CDR3 has 16 amino acids. The V segment lost 4 bases and the J segment 0 bases; nucleotides outside the gene matches: 7. DNA for the CDR3: TGCGCCAGCAGCGGTGGGACAGACTTCTCCTACAATGAGCAGTTCTTC. Translation: CASSGGTDFSYNEQFF.

This clone showed up just a few times. J is TRBJ2-3 and V is TRBV28; D ambiguous. This CDR3 is built from 11 residues. V was clipped by 7 bases and J by 8 bases, with 10 bases between them. Per the germline V gene, CDR1 is MDHEN and CDR2 is SYDVKM. The CDR3 coding sequence is TGTGCCAGCACGCAGGCTGGTACGCAGTATTTT. Its protein is CASTQAGTQYF.

This chain joins TRBV13 and TRBJ2-7, with a weak D call TRBD2 (5 bases). V lost 5 bases and J 6 bases, leaving 11 bases between the germline ends. Germline CDR1 PRHDT, CDR2 FYEKMQ (reference sequence). The length of the CDR3 is 12 residues. The CDR3 sequence: CASSQTRLEQYF. The CDR3, as DNA: TGTGCCAGCAGCCAAACTAGACTCGAGCAGTACTTC.

The chain has TRBV7-2 and TRBJ2-1; 7 bases line up with TRBD2. V was clipped by 3 bases and J by 10 bases; unmatched bases: 9. This CDR3 has 14 amino acids. Germline lookup yields CDR1 SGHTA and CDR2 FQGNSA. DNA of the CDR3: TGTGCCAGCAGCTTCGGAGGGAGGGGTGGCGAGCAGTTCTTC. Its translation: CASSFGGRGGEQFF.

V usage is TRBV27 and J usage is TRBJ1-2; D not certain. Trimming removed 3 bases at V and 5 bases at J, with 16 bases between. This CDR3 is built from 15 residues. CDR1 is MNHEY, CDR2 SMNVEV, per germline (reference sequence). This CDR3 is CASSFGKGVWYGYTF. CDR3 nucleotides: TGTGCCAGCAGTTTCGGGAAGGGCGTATGGTATGGCTACACCTTC.

The chain links TRBV9 to TRBJ2-3, with 10 bases fitting TRBD2. Trimming cost V 2 bases and J 9 bases; bases outside gene matches: 6. The CDR3 runs 14 residues. Looked up from germline, CDR1 is SGDLS and CDR2 is YYNGEE. The chain's CDR3 is CASSVFLAGDTQYF. CDR3 nucleotide sequence: TGTGCCAGCAGCGTGTTTCTAGCGGGAGACACGCAGTATTTT.

This chain joins TRBV7-2 and TRBJ2-7; D gene uncertain. The CDR3 sequence is 13 residues long. V was shortened by 0 bases and J by 4 bases, with 7 bases between the two germline ends. CDR1 SGHTA and CDR2 FQGNSA come from the germline V gene. CDR3 in DNA: TGTGCCAGCAGCTTAGCGACACGGTACGAGCAGTACTTC. As protein: CASSLATRYEQYF.

This clone appeared a few times. The chain combines TRBV28 with TRBJ1-2, with TRBD1 as a possible D gene (6 bases). The ends were cut back, 8 bases at V and 5 bases at J, with 12 bases in the middle. This CDR3 comprises 12 residues. Germline loops: CDR1 MDHEN, CDR2 SYDVKM. The CDR3 nucleotides are TGTGCCAGCCAAGGGACAAGTTATGGCTACACCTTC. This encodes CASQGTSYGYTF.

This chain uses TRBV28 with TRBJ2-7, with 9 bases matching TRBD1. Trimming took 3 bases from V and 0 from J; bases not matched to a gene: 9. CDR3 length: 17 residues. Germline V gene sequence: CDR1 MDHEN, CDR2 SYDVKM. The CDR3 sequence: CASSLGTGIFSSYEQYF. The CDR3 DNA is TGTGCCAGCAGTTTGGGGACAGGGATTTTTAGCTCCTACGAGCAGTACTTC.

V gene TRBV19 combines with J gene TRBJ2-6; 7 nucleotides line up with TRBD1. The CDR3 extends over 17 amino acids. The V and J ends lost 5 bases and 3 bases, in that order; junction bases with no gene match: 10. Germline CDR1 is LNHDA and CDR2 is SQIVND (reference sequence). The CDR3 reads CASSLRDRGFGANVLTF. The CDR3 DNA follows: TGTGCCAGTAGTCTCCGGGACAGAGGGTTTGGGGCCAACGTCCTGACTTTC. The entire variable domain, with the rest obtained from reference TRBV19 and TRBJ2-6, is as follows: DGGITQSPKYLFRKEGQNVTLSCEQNLNHDAMYWYRQDPGQGLRLIYYSQIVNDFQKGDIAEGYSVSREKKESFPLTVTSAQKNPTAFYLCASSLRDRGFGANVLTFGAGSRLTVL.

A remark on this clone: The junction departs from the called germline gene at one end, perhaps through a read error. The chain employs TRBV7-8 and TRBJ2-3, with TRBD2 matching 10 bases. CDR3 size: 15 residues. Germline V CDR1 and CDR2: SGHVS, FQNEAQ. This CDR3 is CASRLAGGLLDTQYF. The DNA of the CDR3 is TGTGCCAGCAGGTTAGCGGGAGGCCTCTTAGATACGCAGTATTTT.

This chain uses TRBV5-1 with TRBJ2-7; 8 nucleotides agree with TRBD1. Germline loops: CDR1 SGHRS, CDR2 YFSETQ. V was pared by 4 bases and J by 3 bases, with 6 bases of the junction left unmatched. The CDR3 length is 14 residues. CDR3 loop: CASSRGTGRYEQYF. In DNA form, the CDR3 reads TGCGCCAGCAGCAGAGGGACAGGTCGCTACGAGCAGTACTTC.

This sequence joins TRBV2 and TRBJ1-2, with D possibly TRBD1 on 6 matching bases. Trimming stripped 5 bases from V and 7 bases from J, with 14 bases between. The CDR3 length is 13 residues. Germline CDR1 reads SNHLY; CDR2 reads FYNNEI. The CDR3: CASSPLQGLGYTF. CDR3 nucleotide sequence: TGTGCCAGCAGTCCCCTCCAGGGGCTTGGCTACACCTTC.

V usage is TRBV10-3 and J usage is TRBJ2-7; a weak D match, TRBD2 (5 bases). The germline V gene has CDR1 ENHRY and CDR2 SYGVKD. Trimming took 10 bases from V and 8 from J, leaving 24 bases between them. This CDR3 has 14 amino acids. CDR3 DNA: TGTGCCACTAAGGCAGCGGACTCCTCTACGAAGCAGTACTTC. This gives the protein CATKAADSSTKQYF.

The V and J genes are TRBV5-6 and TRBJ2-3, with 11 bases lining up with TRBD2. V dropped 1 base and J dropped 6; count of bases not matched to a gene: 10. The germline gives CDR1 SGHDT, CDR2 YYEEEE. This CDR3 has 17 amino acids. DNA of the CDR3: TGTGCCAGCAGCTTGTGGGGGACTAGCGGAGGTGGGGATACGCAGTATTTT. This codes for CASSLWGTSGGGDTQYF.

This chain connects TRBV4-1 to TRBJ2-1, with 11 positions matching TRBD2. Germline V gene lookup returns CDR1 MGHRA and CDR2 YSYEKL. The CDR3 sequence is 15 residues long. Trimming took 4 bases from V and 7 from J; bases not matched to a gene: 6. This CDR3 is CASSLGLAEGNEQFF. As DNA, the CDR3 is TGCGCCAGCAGCCTGGGACTAGCGGAGGGTAATGAGCAGTTCTTC.